A selection of T cell receptor beta chains follows, all from one sample in a study of T-cell reconstitution after alpha-beta-depleted transplantation in children. MiXCR, applied by TCRdb to the PCR reads, yields one record per CDR3 protein. The sample yields under 7,000 distinct CDR3 sequences, 16% seen once. The specimen comprised PBMCs, sampled before TCRalphabeta/CD19-depleted stem cell transplant. The receptors shown here come from a boy aged 2 to 9 with acute lymphoblastic leukemia, due to receive a stem cell transplant. Both conserved end residues are part of each CDR3. The order of the fields is clone size, V gene, D gene, J gene, CDR3 DNA, CDR3 protein. The D gene is left open where the match is weak. Expanded clones are given a class, and other clones once, few, many or no size at all.

medium-sized,TRBV9,-,TRBJ2-7,TGTGCCAGCAGCGCTACCCCCGGGGAAAATACCTACGAGCAGTACTTC,CASSATPGENTYEQYF
medium-sized,TRBV6-1,-,TRBJ1-5,TGTGCCAGCAGAAACGGGGGTACAATCAGGCCCCAGCATTTT,CASRNGGTIRPQHF
medium-sized,TRBV11-2,TRBD2,TRBJ2-1,TGTGCCAGCAGCTTGGGAGCGGGGTTTGGCAATGAGCAGTTCTTC,CASSLGAGFGNEQFF
-,TRBV4-1,-,TRBJ2-7,TGCGCCAGCAGCCAGGTCAAGGGCAGGGGATACGAGCAGTACTTC,CASSQVKGRGYEQYF
many,TRBV18,TRBD1,TRBJ2-7,TGTGCCAGCTCACCTAACAGGGGGAATACCTACGAGCAGTACTTC,CASSPNRGNTYEQYF
medium-sized,TRBV10-3,-,TRBJ1-1,TGTGCCATCAGGGCAGCCCTGAACACTGAAGCTTTCTTT,CAIRAALNTEAFF
medium-sized,TRBV6-2/TRBV6-3,TRBD2,TRBJ2-5,TGTGCCAGCAGTCCGGGACTAGCGGGGGTCACTCAGGGGGAGACCCAGTACTTC,CASSPGLAGVTQGETQYF
many,TRBV12-3/TRBV12-4,-,TRBJ1-5,TGTGCCAGCAATCAGGGGACTAGCAATCAGCCCCAGCATTTT,CASNQGTSNQPQHF
medium-sized,TRBV12-1,-,TRBJ2-5,TGTGCCAGTCGGGGGGTTGGTGAGACCCAGTACTTC,CASRGVGETQYF
-,TRBV7-9,-,TRBJ1-1,TGTGCCTCCCGGGGGCATATGAACACTGAAGCTTTCTTT,CASRGHMNTEAFF
many,TRBV12-3/TRBV12-4,TRBD2,TRBJ2-1,TGTGCCAGCAGTCCCCTCGGTAGCGGGGGCCCGAGCAATGAGCAGTTCTTC,CASSPLGSGGPSNEQFF
many,TRBV11-2,-,TRBJ1-2,TGTGCCAGCAGCCCGACCCGGGGGATTAACTATGGCTACACCTTC,CASSPTRGINYGYTF
-,TRBV19,TRBD2,TRBJ2-3,TGTGCCAGTAGTACCCCTTTTAGCGGGGCGAGCACAGATACGCAGTATTTT,CASSTPFSGASTDTQYF
-,TRBV7-1,TRBD1,TRBJ1-5,TGTGCCAGCAGCTCGTCAGGACAGGGGGTCGGTCAGCCCCAGCATTTT,CASSSSGQGVGQPQHF